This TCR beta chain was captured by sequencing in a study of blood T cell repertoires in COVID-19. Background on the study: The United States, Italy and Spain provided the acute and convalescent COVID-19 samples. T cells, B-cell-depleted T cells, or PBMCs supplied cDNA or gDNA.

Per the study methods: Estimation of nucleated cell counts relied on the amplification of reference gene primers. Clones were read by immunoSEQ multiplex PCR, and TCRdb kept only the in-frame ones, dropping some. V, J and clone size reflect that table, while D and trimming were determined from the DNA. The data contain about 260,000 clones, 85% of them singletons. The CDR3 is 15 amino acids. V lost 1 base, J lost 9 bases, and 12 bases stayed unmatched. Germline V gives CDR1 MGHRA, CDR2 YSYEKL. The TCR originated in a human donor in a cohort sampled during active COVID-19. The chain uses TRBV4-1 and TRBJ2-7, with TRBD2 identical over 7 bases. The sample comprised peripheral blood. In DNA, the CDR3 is TGCGCCAGCAGCCAAGTGGGAGGGCTAAGCCCCGCGCAGTACTTC. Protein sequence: CASSQVGGLSPAQYF.